Listed below are T cell receptor beta chains from one sample, sequenced in a study of blood T cell repertoires in COVID-19. Data came from immunoSEQ multiplex PCR; TCRdb stores just in-frame clones and leaves some out. Of 300,000 to 400,000 clones in the sample, around 87% were seen once. The sample was peripheral blood. These receptors were collected from a woman in her forties or fifties with COVID-19, enrolled during active disease. The CDR3 runs from the conserved cysteine through the conserved F or W. Each record gives: J gene, clone size, V gene, D gene, CDR3 DNA, CDR3 protein. The D gene is left open where the match is weak. A row's size may be missing; if present it is once, few, many or a size class.

TRBJ1-5 | - | TRBV6-5 | - | TGTGCCAGCCGGGGGTCCTGGGGCAATCAGCCCCAGCATTTT | CASRGSWGNQPQHF
TRBJ2-2 | - | TRBV29-1 | TRBD2 | TGCAGCGTTGAGTTGACTAGCGGGCACACCGGGGAGCTGTTTTTT | CSVELTSGHTGELFF
TRBJ2-3 | - | TRBV30 | - | TGTGCCCGATCGTCCCGAGCGGATACGCAGTATTTT | CARSSRADTQYF
TRBJ1-5 | few | TRBV5-1 | - | TGCGCCAGCAGCTTGTCAGATAGCAATCAGCCCCAGCATTTT | CASSLSDSNQPQHF
TRBJ2-7 | - | TRBV6-2/TRBV6-3 | TRBD1 | TGTGCCAGCAGCTATTCATCCGGGACAGGGATCTCCTACGAGCAGTACTTC | CASSYSSGTGISYEQYF
TRBJ2-1 | once | TRBV21-1 | - | TGTGCCAGCAGCAATGTAAATCCGGCGGGGAAGAGCTCCTACAATGAGCAGTTCTTC | CASSNVNPAGKSSYNEQFF
TRBJ2-7 | - | TRBV6-5 | - | TGTGCCAGCACAGTGCGAACCCCAGGTAACGAGCAGTACTTC | CASTVRTPGNEQYF
TRBJ1-2 | - | TRBV27 | TRBD1 | TGTGCCAGATGGGACAGGGGCTACCCTAACTATGGCTACACCTTC | CARWDRGYPNYGYTF
TRBJ1-2 | - | TRBV11-3 | - | TGTGCCAGCAGCTTATTTCCGGGCGGGGGAGATGGCTACACCTTC | CASSLFPGGGDGYTF
TRBJ2-7 | - | TRBV10-2 | TRBD1 | TGCGCCAGCAGACCGGGACAGGGCCTCTACGAGCAGTACTTC | CASRPGQGLYEQYF
TRBJ2-1 | - | TRBV11-3 | TRBD1 | TGTGCCAGCAGCTCCGGGGCAGACAGGGGCTTTTACAATGAGCAGTTCTTC | CASSSGADRGFYNEQFF
TRBJ2-7 | - | TRBV7-2 | - | TGTGCCAGCAGCTTAACCTTCACCGGGTACGAGCAGTACTTC | CASSLTFTGYEQYF
TRBJ1-5 | - | TRBV5-1 | - | TGCGCCAGCAGCTTTAACACCAATCAGCCCCAGCATTTT | CASSFNTNQPQHF
TRBJ2-1 | - | TRBV24-1 | TRBD2 | TGTGCCACCAGTTCTAGGACTAGCGGGGATTACAATGAGCAGTTCTTC | CATSSRTSGDYNEQFF
TRBJ1-2 | - | TRBV4-1 | - | TGCGCCAGCAGCCACCTCTCAAATTCGGCGGTCTATGGCTACACCTTC | CASSHLSNSAVYGYTF
TRBJ2-1 | - | TRBV9 | TRBD2 | TGTGCCAGCAGCGTATTCGCGGGAGGCAATGAGCAGTTCTTC | CASSVFAGGNEQFF
TRBJ2-7 | - | TRBV27 | - | TGTGCCAGCAGTCCACTTTTGGGAGGCAAGCCTTTCTACGAGCAGTACTTC | CASSPLLGGKPFYEQYF
TRBJ2-3 | - | TRBV19 | TRBD2 | TGTGCCAGTAGTCCAGGGACTAACACAGATACGCAGTATTTT | CASSPGTNTDTQYF
TRBJ1-6 | - | TRBV19 | TRBD1 | TGTGCCAGTAGACGGGCGGGGACAGACAATTCACCCCTCCACTTT | CASRRAGTDNSPLHF
TRBJ2-5 | - | TRBV19 | TRBD2 | TGTGCCAGTAAGCGGGAAGCGGGGCAGGGAGAAGAGACCCAGTACTTC | CASKREAGQGEETQYF
TRBJ2-7 | - | TRBV28 | - | TGTGCCAGCAGTCCTCAGGACAGACTATACGAGCAGTACTTC | CASSPQDRLYEQYF
TRBJ1-5 | - | TRBV19 | - | TGTGCCAGTAGTATTCGAGTCCATCAGCCCCAGCATTTT | CASSIRVHQPQHF
TRBJ1-4 | - | TRBV12-3/TRBV12-4 | TRBD1 | TGTGCCAGCAGGGGACAGGGCCTTGAAAAACTGTTTTTT | CASRGQGLEKLFF
TRBJ2-7 | - | TRBV6-1 | - | TGTGCCAGCAGTGATGTGGGCCCCGCCGTCTACGAGCAGTACTTC | CASSDVGPAVYEQYF
TRBJ2-1 | - | TRBV19 | TRBD2 | TGTGCCAGTAGTATGGGGACTACCCACTACAATGAGCAGTTCTTC | CASSMGTTHYNEQFF
TRBJ1-5 | - | TRBV10-3 | - | TGTGCCATCAGGTCGACTGAATATAGCAATCAGCCCCAGCATTTT | CAIRSTEYSNQPQHF
TRBJ2-7 | few | TRBV11-2 | - | TGTGCCAGCAGCCCCCTGGCAGGGTTCGAGCAGTACTTC | CASSPLAGFEQYF
TRBJ2-1 | - | TRBV29-1 | TRBD2 | TGCAGCGTTCAGCGGGACTGGAATGAGCAGTTCTTC | CSVQRDWNEQFF
TRBJ2-7 | - | TRBV11-2 | TRBD1 | TGTGCCAGCAGCCCTGGACAGGGGCCTACCTACGAGCAGTACTTC | CASSPGQGPTYEQYF
TRBJ1-4 | - | TRBV27 | - | TGTGCCAGCAGTTCTTATGCAACTAATGAAAAACTGTTTTTT | CASSSYATNEKLFF
TRBJ2-1 | - | TRBV24-1 | TRBD1 | TGTGCCACCAGTGACTGGACAGGGCAAAATGAGCAGTTCTTC | CATSDWTGQNEQFF
TRBJ1-2 | - | TRBV3-1/TRBV3-2 | - | TGTGCCAGCAGCCAAGCCGTAAACTATGGCTACACCTTC | CASSQAVNYGYTF
TRBJ1-2 | once | TRBV6-1 | TRBD1 | TGTGCCAGCAGTGACCCAGCGACAGGGAACTATGGCTACACCTTC | CASSDPATGNYGYTF
TRBJ1-4 | - | TRBV5-1 | TRBD1 | TGCGCCAGCAGCGACAGGGTGGATGAAAAACTGTTTTTT | CASSDRVDEKLFF
TRBJ1-2 | once | TRBV23-1 | - | TGCGCCAAAGAGAGAAACGTTATCACCTTC | CAKERNVITF
TRBJ1-6 | - | TRBV2 | - | TGTGCCAGCAACATTTTAAGGAGGGGCGGTAATAATTCACCCCTCCACTTT | CASNILRRGGNNSPLHF
TRBJ2-1 | - | TRBV19 | TRBD2 | TGTGCCAGCCGGTCACTAGCGGAGAGAATTGAGCAGTTCTTC | CASRSLAERIEQFF
TRBJ1-1 | - | TRBV7-9 | - | TGTGCCAGCAGCTTAGGAGGACAGTCGCCACCCGACTTT | CASSLGGQSPPDF